The source of this T cell receptor (beta chain) is a study of T cell repertoires in cytomegalovirus infection. Trimming took 5 bases from V and 4 from J, leaving 9 bases between them. In germline, CDR1 is ENHRY, CDR2 SYGVKD. There are 13 residues in the CDR3. TCRdb ran MiXCR on the reads and lists one entry per CDR3 protein. The sample carries under 200,000 distinct CDR3 sequences, approximately 21% recorded once. This clonotype was recorded a few times. The antigen remains undetermined. The TCR sequence derives from a human donor in good health (CMV status not recorded). Some clones in this sample may be carry-over from other donors' samples. The chain employs TRBV10-3 and TRBJ1-3; the D gene is possibly TRBD1 (6 bases). The specimen comprised CD8+ T cells from cultured PBMCs, sampled from culture after CMV antigen stimulation. The CDR3 region is CAISTGFGNTIYF. In nucleotides, the CDR3 is TGTGCCATCAGTACAGGGTTCGGAAACACCATATATTTT.